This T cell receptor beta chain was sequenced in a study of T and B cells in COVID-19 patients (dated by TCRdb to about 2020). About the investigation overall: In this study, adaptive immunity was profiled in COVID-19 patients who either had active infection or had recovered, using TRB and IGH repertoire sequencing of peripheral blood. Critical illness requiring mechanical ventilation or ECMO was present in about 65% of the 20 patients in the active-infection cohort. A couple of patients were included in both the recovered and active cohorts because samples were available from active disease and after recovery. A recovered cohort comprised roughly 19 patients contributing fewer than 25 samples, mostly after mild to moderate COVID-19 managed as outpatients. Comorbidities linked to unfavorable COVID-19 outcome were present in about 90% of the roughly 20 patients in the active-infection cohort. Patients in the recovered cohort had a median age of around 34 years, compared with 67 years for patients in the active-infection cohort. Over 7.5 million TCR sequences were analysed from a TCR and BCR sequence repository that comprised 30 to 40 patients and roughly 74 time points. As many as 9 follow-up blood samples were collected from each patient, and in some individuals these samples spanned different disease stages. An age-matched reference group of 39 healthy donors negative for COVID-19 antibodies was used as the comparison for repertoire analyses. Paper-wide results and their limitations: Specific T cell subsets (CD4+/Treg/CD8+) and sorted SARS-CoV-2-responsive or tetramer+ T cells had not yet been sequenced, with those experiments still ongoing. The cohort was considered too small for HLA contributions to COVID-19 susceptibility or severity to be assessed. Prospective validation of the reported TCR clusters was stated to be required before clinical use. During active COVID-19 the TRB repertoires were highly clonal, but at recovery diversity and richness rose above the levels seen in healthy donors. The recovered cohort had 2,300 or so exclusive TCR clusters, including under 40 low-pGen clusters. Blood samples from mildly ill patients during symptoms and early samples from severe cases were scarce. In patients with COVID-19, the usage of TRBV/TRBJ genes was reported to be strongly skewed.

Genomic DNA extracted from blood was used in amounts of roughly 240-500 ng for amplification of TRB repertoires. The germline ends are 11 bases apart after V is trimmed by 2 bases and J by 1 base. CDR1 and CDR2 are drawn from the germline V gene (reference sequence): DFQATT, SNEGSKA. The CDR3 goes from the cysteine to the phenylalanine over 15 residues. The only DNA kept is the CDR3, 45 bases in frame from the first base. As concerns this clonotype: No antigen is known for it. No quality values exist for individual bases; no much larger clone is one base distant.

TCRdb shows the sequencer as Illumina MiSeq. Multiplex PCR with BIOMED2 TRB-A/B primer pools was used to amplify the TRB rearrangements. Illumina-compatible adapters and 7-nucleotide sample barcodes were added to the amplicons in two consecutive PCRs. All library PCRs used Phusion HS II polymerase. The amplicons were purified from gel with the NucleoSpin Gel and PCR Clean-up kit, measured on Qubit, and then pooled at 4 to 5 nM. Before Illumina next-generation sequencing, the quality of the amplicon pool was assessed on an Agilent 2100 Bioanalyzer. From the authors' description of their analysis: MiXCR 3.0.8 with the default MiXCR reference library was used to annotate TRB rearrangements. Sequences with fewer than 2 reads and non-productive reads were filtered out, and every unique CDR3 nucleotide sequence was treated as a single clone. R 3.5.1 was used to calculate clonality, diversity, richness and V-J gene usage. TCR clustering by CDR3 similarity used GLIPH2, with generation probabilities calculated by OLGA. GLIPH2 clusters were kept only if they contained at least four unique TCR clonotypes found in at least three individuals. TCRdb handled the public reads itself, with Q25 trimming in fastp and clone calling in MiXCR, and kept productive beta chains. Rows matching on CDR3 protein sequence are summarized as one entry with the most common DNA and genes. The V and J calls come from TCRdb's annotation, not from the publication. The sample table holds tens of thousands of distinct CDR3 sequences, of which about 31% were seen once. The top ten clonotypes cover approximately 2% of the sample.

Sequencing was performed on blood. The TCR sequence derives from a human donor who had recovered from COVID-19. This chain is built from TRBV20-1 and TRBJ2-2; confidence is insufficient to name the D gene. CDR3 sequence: CSARPHLLNTGELFF. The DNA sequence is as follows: TGCAGTGCTAGACCCCACCTCTTGAACACCGGGGAGCTGTTTTTT.